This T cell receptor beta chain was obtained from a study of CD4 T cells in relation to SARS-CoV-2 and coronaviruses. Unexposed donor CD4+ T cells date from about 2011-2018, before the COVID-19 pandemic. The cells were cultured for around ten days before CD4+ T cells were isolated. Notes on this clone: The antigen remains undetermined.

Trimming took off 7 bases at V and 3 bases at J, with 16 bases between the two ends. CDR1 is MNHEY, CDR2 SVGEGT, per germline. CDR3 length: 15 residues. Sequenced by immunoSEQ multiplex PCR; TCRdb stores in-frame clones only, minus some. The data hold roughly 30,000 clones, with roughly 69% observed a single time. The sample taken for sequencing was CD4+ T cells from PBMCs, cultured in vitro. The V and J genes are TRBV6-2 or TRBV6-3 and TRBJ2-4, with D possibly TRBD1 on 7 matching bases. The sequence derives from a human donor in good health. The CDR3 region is CASTPRGDGKNIQYF. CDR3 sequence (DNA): TGTGCCAGCACCCCCAGGGGGGACGGCAAAAACATTCAGTACTTC.